These 11 T cell receptor beta chains were all obtained from the same sample, sequenced in a study of OX40 agonist ivuxolimab in advanced cancers. TCRdb's copy holds only in-frame clones and misses some; the assay was immunoSEQ multiplex PCR. The sample records just over 90,000 clones, roughly 90% being singletons. Sequences were derived from CD4+ or CD8+ T cells sorted from blood, sampled in a trial of the OX40 agonist ivuxolimab. All receptors derive from an adult with an advanced solid tumor such as melanoma, head and neck, liver or kidney cancer.

V is TRBV7-9 and J is TRBJ2-7; no clear D. The CDR3 is 17 amino acids. The germline CDR1 and CDR2 sequences are SEHNR and FQNEAQ (reference sequence). V was clipped by 4 bases and J by 2 bases, with 21 bases between them. The CDR3 DNA is TGTGCCAGCAGCTCACATAGAACTCGACAAGAACCCTACGAGCAGTACTTC. Translating gives CASSSHRTRQEPYEQYF.

The chain links TRBV9 to TRBJ2-3, with D possibly matching TRBD2 (7 bases). This CDR3 comprises 15 residues. Germline V lookup: CDR1 SGDLS, CDR2 YYNGEE. Deletions cut 4 bases from V and 4 bases from J, with 16 bases between. CDR3 sequence: CASSPSGGPSDTQYF. The CDR3 coding sequence is TGTGCCAGCAGCCCCTCCGGGGGGCCGTCAGATACGCAGTATTTT.

The V call is TRBV6-5, the J call TRBJ1-2; TRBD1 might be the D (5 bases). From germline, CDR1 is MNHEY and CDR2 SVGAGI. V lost 5 bases and J 4 bases, leaving 14 bases between the germline ends. CDR3 length: 14 amino acids. The CDR3 protein is CASSTAGVGYGYTF. Written as DNA, the CDR3 is TGTGCCAGCAGTACCGCGGGGGTAGGCTATGGCTACACCTTC.

V is TRBV30 and J is TRBJ2-7; D might be TRBD1 (6 bases). V was cut by 0 bases and J by 0 bases, with 6 bases left in between. The CDR3 sequence is 13 residues long. Germline V gene lookup returns CDR1 GTSNPN and CDR2 SVGIG (reference sequence). The CDR3 sequence: CAWSVRGSYEQYF. CDR3 nucleotides: TGTGCCTGGAGTGTCAGGGGCTCCTACGAGCAGTACTTC.

The genes are TRBV2 and TRBJ1-1; D perhaps matches TRBD1 (6 bases). Germline values: CDR1 SNHLY, CDR2 FYNNEI. V was cut by 3 bases and J by 0 bases, with 14 bases left in between. The CDR3 length is 16 residues. The CDR3 protein is CASSDEGVSLNTEAFF. The CDR3 DNA reads as TGTGCCAGCAGTGATGAGGGGGTCAGTTTGAACACTGAAGCTTTCTTT.

The chain has TRBV25-1 and TRBJ1-1; D gene unclear. The V end lost 5 bases, the J end lost 0 bases, and 7 bases lay between the germline ends. The germline V gene has CDR1 MGHDK and CDR2 SYGVNS. This CDR3 is built from 13 residues. The CDR3: CASSSSLNTEAFF. As DNA, the CDR3 is TGTGCCAGCAGTTCATCCCTGAACACTGAAGCTTTCTTT. The full variable domain, in which reference TRBV25-1 and TRBJ1-1 provide the parts outside the CDR3, is EADIYQTPRYLVIGTGKKITLECSQTMGHDKMYWYQQDPGMELHLIHYSYGVNSTEKGDLSSESTVSRIRTEHFPLTLESARPSHTSQYLCASSSSLNTEAFFGQGTRLTVV.

The chain is built from TRBV5-1 and TRBJ2-7, with 9 bases lining up with TRBD2. From germline, CDR1 is SGHRS and CDR2 YFSETQ. V gave up 8 bases and J gave up 2 bases; unmatched junction bases: 11. The length of the CDR3 is 15 residues. The DNA of the CDR3 is TGCGCCAGTCGCCCGACCGGGACTAGCCCCTACGAGCAGTACTTC. Translation gives CASRPTGTSPYEQYF.

The rearrangement links TRBV27 to TRBJ1-1; D is uncertain. Trimming pared 1 base from V and 1 base from J, leaving 7 bases between. Germline V gene lookup returns CDR1 MNHEY and CDR2 SMNVEV (reference sequence). This CDR3 is built from 14 residues. For the CDR3, the DNA is TGTGCCAGCAGTTTATGGCAGTCGAACACTGAAGCTTTCTTT. Amino acid sequence: CASSLWQSNTEAFF.

This clone was found once. The chain has TRBV7-2 and TRBJ2-3; possible D gene TRBD1, 6 bases. From germline, CDR1 is SGHTA and CDR2 FQGNSA. This CDR3 spans 14 amino acids. The V end was cut by 5 bases, the J end by 4 bases, with 13 bases between. Here the CDR3 DNA reads TGTGCCAGCAGCGCTCTTACAGGGCCAGATACGCAGTATTTT. Translating gives CASSALTGPDTQYF.

This sequence joins TRBV4-3 and TRBJ2-1; TRBD1 agrees at 9 bases. There are 14 residues in the CDR3. Trimming at V came to 4 bases and at J to 5 bases, leaving 3 bases not matched to a gene. Germline V lookup: CDR1 LGHNA, CDR2 YSLEER. The CDR3 is CASSPNRGHNEQFF. As DNA, the CDR3 is TGCGCCAGCAGCCCTAACAGGGGGCACAATGAGCAGTTCTTC.

The rearrangement uses TRBV7-2 and TRBJ2-1; D remains unclear. Trimming took off 0 bases at V and 7 bases at J, with 7 bases between the two ends. Looked up from germline, CDR1 is SGHTA and CDR2 is FQGNSA. The length of the CDR3 is 13 residues. The CDR3 nucleotides read TGTGCCAGCAGCTTAGCGCCGACGAATGAGCAGTTCTTC. Its protein product is CASSLAPTNEQFF.